This T cell receptor (beta chain) was found in a study of type 1 and type 2 diabetes patients. Overall study: Donors were type 1 diabetes, type 2 diabetes, or nondiabetic controls.

Trimming took off 3 bases at V and 0 bases at J, with 6 bases between the two ends. Germline V gives CDR1 SNHLY, CDR2 FYNNEI. The CDR3 has 14 residues. PCR was run on genomic DNA. The TCR beta CDR3 region was amplified using 30 forward and 13 reverse primers. TCRdb processed the multiplex PCR reads anew with MiXCR; each CDR3 protein has one entry. This sample has about 290,000 distinct CDR3 sequences; 40% to 50% occur once, and the top ten carry about an eighth. Study findings and constraints: V and J gene usage correlated at roughly 0.97 between type 2 diabetes and control samples.

With regard to this clonotype: The antigen remains undetermined.

The receptor's source is a man between 18 and 29 years old with type 2 diabetes. Sequencing was performed on peripheral blood mononuclear cells (PBMCs). The gene calls are TRBV2 and TRBJ1-5, with no clear D. This CDR3 reads CASSDTYSNQPQHF. For the CDR3, the DNA is TGTGCCAGCAGTGATACTTATAGCAATCAGCCCCAGCATTTT.